The clone carrying this T cell receptor (beta chain) occurred once. Its antigen is as yet unknown. The data were taken from a study of Ad26.COV2.S vaccination and SARS-CoV-2 variants. Study results and limitations: Breadth of non-spike TCRs did not differ between vaccinees and placebo recipients.

Germline CDR1 is SGHRS and CDR2 is YFSETQ. CDR3 length: 13 residues. V lost 4 bases to trimming and J lost 8 bases, with 13 bases between them. TCRdb keeps only in-frame clones here, not all; method: immunoSEQ multiplex PCR. The sample contains some 350,000 clones, about 90% of which appear only once. The chain has TRBV5-1 and TRBJ1-3; weak D call: TRBD1 (5 bases). Sequencing used peripheral blood, obtained after recovery from COVID-19. This clonotype was obtained from a human donor who had recovered from COVID-19. The CDR3 bases are TGCGCCAGCAGCCCCGGGGGAGAGGACACCATATATTTT. Protein product: CASSPGGEDTIYF.